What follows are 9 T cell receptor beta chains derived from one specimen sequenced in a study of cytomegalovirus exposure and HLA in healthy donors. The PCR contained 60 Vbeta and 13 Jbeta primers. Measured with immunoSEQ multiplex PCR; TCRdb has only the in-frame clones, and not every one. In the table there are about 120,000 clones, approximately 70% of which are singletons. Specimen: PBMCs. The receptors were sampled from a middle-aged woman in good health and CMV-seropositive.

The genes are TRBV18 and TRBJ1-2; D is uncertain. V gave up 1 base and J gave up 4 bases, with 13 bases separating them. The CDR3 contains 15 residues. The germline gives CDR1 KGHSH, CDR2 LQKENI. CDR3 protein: CASSPLTTPGYGYTF. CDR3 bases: TGTGCCAGCTCACCACTTACCACCCCGGGCTATGGCTACACCTTC.

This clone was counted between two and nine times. The CDR3 region is CASSDPLGTDNQPQHF. CDR3 bases: TGTGCCAGCAGTGATCCTCTCGGGACAGATAATCAGCCCCAGCATTTT. V usage is TRBV25-1 and J usage is TRBJ1-5; 7 nucleotides match TRBD1. J was trimmed by 4 bases and V by 3 bases; bases with no gene match: 9. This CDR3 has 16 amino acids. Per germline, CDR1 MGHDK and CDR2 SYGVNS.

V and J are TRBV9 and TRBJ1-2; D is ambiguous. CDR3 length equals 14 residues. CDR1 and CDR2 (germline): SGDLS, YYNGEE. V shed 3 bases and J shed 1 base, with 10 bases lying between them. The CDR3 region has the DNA TGTGCCAGCAGCGCTAAGCACAGTAACTATGGCTACACCTTC. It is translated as CASSAKHSNYGYTF.

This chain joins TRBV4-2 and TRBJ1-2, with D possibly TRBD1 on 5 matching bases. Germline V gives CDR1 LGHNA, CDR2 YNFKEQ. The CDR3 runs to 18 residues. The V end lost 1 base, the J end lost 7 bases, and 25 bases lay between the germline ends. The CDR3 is CASSQVSRSQVQIAGYTF. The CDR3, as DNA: TGTGCCAGCAGCCAAGTCAGCAGATCACAGGTCCAGATAGCTGGCTACACCTTC.

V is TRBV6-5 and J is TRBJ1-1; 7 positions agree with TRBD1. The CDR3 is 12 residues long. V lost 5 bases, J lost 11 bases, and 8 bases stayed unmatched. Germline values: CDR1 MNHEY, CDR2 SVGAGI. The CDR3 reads CASSGGGCRAFF. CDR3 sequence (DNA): TGTGCCAGCAGTGGAGGGGGCTGTCGGGCTTTCTTT.

CDR3 residues: CACNSGGDTGELFF. The CDR3 DNA sequence: TGTGCCTGTAACTCGGGAGGCGACACCGGGGAGCTGTTTTTT. The chain recombines TRBV30 with TRBJ2-2; 7 nucleotides line up with TRBD2. Germline lookup yields CDR1 GTSNPN and CDR2 SVGIG (reference sequence). V dropped 6 bases and J dropped 3; count of bases not matched to a gene: 7. The CDR3 sequence is 14 residues long.

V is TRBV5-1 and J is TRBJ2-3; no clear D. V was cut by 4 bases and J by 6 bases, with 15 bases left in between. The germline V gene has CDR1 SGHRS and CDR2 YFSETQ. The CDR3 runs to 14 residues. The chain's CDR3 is CASSARLGSDTQYF. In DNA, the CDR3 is TGCGCCAGCAGCGCCCGCCTAGGATCCGATACGCAGTATTTT. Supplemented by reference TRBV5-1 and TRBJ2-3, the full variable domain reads KAGVTQTPRYLIKTRGQQVTLSCSPISGHRSVSWYQQTPGQGLQFLFEYFSETQRNKGNFPGRFSGRQFSNSRSEMNVSTLELGDSALYLCASSARLGSDTQYFGPGTRLTVL.

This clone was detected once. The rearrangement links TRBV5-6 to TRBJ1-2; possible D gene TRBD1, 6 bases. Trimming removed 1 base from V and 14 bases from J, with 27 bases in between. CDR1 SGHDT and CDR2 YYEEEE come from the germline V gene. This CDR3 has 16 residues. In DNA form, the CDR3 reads TGTGCCAGCAGCTTGCGTTTTAAGGGGGTTTCGGAGATGGAGACCTTC. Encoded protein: CASSLRFKGVSEMETF.

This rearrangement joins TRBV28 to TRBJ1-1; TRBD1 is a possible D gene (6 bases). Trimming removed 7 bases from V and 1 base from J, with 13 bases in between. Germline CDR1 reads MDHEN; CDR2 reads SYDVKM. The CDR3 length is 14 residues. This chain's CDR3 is CASKWGQWNTEAFF. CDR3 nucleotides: TGTGCCAGCAAGTGGGGGCAGTGGAACACTGAAGCTTTCTTT. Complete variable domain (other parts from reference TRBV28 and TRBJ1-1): DVKVTQSSRYLVKRTGEKVFLECVQDMDHENMFWYRQDPGLGLRLIYFSYDVKMKEKGDIPEGYSVSREKKERFSLILESASTNQTSMYLCASKWGQWNTEAFFGQGTRLTVV.